This T cell receptor (beta chain) was identified during a study of cytomegalovirus exposure and HLA in healthy donors. Study information: As released early, the data held about 85 million unique TCRs from HLA-typed donors. General observations from the study: The authors judged a highly shared variant cluster likely a sequencing artifact. Later genetic work tied a missense DCLRE1C variant to beta-chain V and J trimming. Most TCR sequences were uncommon, yet certain public TCRs appeared in many donors.

To note about this clone: Its antigen is as yet unknown. This same CDR3 is encoded by further DNA sequences in the sample.

The PCR ran on 60 Vbeta and 13 Jbeta primers. The repertoire was sequenced with immunoSEQ multiplex PCR; TCRdb's copy has only in-frame clones and lacks some. The sample includes about 120,000 clones, about four fifths seen only once; the top ten take more than 8%. The origin of this receptor is a female donor in good health and CMV-seropositive. Sample: PBMCs.

The CDR3, as DNA: TGTGCCAGCAGTGTGCAGGGGAACACTGAAGCTTTCTTT. Translation gives CASSVQGNTEAFF. This chain joins TRBV2 and TRBJ1-1, with D perhaps TRBD1 (5 bases). Trimming took off 4 bases at V and 1 base at J, with 7 bases between the two ends. Germline V gives CDR1 SNHLY, CDR2 FYNNEI. The CDR3 loop spans 13 amino acids.